This is a list of T cell receptor beta chains from one sample in a study of CD8+ T cells in alopecia areata. Assay used: immunoSEQ multiplex PCR; TCRdb lists only in-frame clones, some missing. Here the sample spans some 45,000 clones, roughly 92% being singletons. This sample comprised CD8+ T cells sorted from blood, obtained at week 24, from a patient treated with tofacitinib. These receptors originate from a human donor with alopecia areata. Both conserved end residues are part of each CDR3. The D gene is left open where the match is weak. Clone sizes are given selectively: once, few, many, or a class where the clone is expanded.

-,TRBD2,TRBV5-4,TRBJ2-7,TGTGCCAGCAGCCCTGGTGACCCGGCGGGGGGCCTCCTGGAGCAGTACTTC,CASSPGDPAGGLLEQYF
-,-,TRBV15,TRBJ2-5,TGTGCCACCAGCAGAGTAAAGCTAGAACAAGAGACCCAGTACTTC,CATSRVKLEQETQYF
-,TRBD2,TRBV2,TRBJ2-1,TGTGCCAGCAGTGGGGATTTGTCCAGCGGGGGGGCGGCCGATGAGCAGTTCTTC,CASSGDLSSGGAADEQFF
-,TRBD1,TRBV27,TRBJ2-2,TGTGCCAGCTCCTCAGGGGACAGGGACACCGGGGAGCTGTTTTTT,CASSSGDRDTGELFF
-,-,TRBV7-9,TRBJ2-7,TGTGCCAGCAGCTTAGTTGGGGGCAGTTACGAGCAGTACTTC,CASSLVGGSYEQYF
-,-,TRBV27,TRBJ2-3,TGTGCCAGCAGTTGGGGGGACACAGATACGCAGTATTTT,CASSWGDTDTQYF
-,TRBD1,TRBV4-2,TRBJ2-3,TGTGCCAGCAGCCAAAACAGGGGGTCAGATACGCAGTATTTT,CASSQNRGSDTQYF
-,-,TRBV27,TRBJ2-7,TGTGCCAGCAGTCGCGCCGGGACGAACGAGCAGTACTTC,CASSRAGTNEQYF
once,-,TRBV28,TRBJ1-5,TGTGCCAGCAGTTCGACCCGGACCCCGGTACGGGCCCAGCATTTT,CASSSTRTPVRAQHF
-,-,TRBV11-2,TRBJ2-1,TGTGCCAGCAGCTCCCCGTTGGACCGAGCCTACAATGAGCAGTTCTTC,CASSSPLDRAYNEQFF
-,TRBD2,TRBV29-1,TRBJ2-5,TGCAGCGTTGAAGATCCGACGCTAGCGGGGGGGCGTTGGACCCAGTACTTC,CSVEDPTLAGGRWTQYF
-,-,TRBV19,TRBJ2-1,TGTGCCAGTAGTGTACCTAGCGATGAGCAGTTCTTC,CASSVPSDEQFF
-,-,TRBV9,TRBJ2-7,TGTGCCAGCAGCGGAGAGGCATCCGAGCAGTACTTC,CASSGEASEQYF
-,-,TRBV6-1,TRBJ2-2,TGTGCCAGCAGTGACGGCAGATTCGGCACCGGGGAGCTGTTTTTT,CASSDGRFGTGELFF
-,-,TRBV29-1,TRBJ2-5,TGCAGCGTTGAGTTGGCGGAAGAGACCCAGTACTTC,CSVELAEETQYF
-,-,TRBV28,TRBJ2-5,TGTGCCAGCAGTCTCCGGATGTGGGGGGGCGAAGAGACCCAGTACTTC,CASSLRMWGGEETQYF
-,TRBD1,TRBV5-5,TRBJ2-2,TGTGCCAGCAGCTGGGACAGGGCCTTCTCGAACACCGGGGAGCTGTTTTTT,CASSWDRAFSNTGELFF
-,TRBD2,TRBV14,TRBJ2-5,TGTGCCAGCAGCCCCCGACTAGCGGGGCACCAAGAGACCCAGTACTTC,CASSPRLAGHQETQYF
-,-,TRBV7-3,TRBJ2-7,TGTGCCAGCAGTCCGGGGGTTGGCGAGCAGTACTTC,CASSPGVGEQYF
-,-,TRBV27,TRBJ2-7,TGTGCCAGCAGTCCTCCGGGGCCCCAAGGGGAAGCCTACGAGCAGTACTTC,CASSPPGPQGEAYEQYF
-,-,TRBV29-1,TRBJ2-7,TGCAGCGCACCTGTAATTTCCAGGGGTCGGTACGAGCAGTACTTC,CSAPVISRGRYEQYF
few,-,TRBV11-1,TRBJ2-2,TGTGCCAGCAGCTCGGGGACCTGGGGGGAGCTGTTTTTT,CASSSGTWGELFF
few,-,TRBV15,TRBJ2-3,TGTGCCACCAGCAGAGCGAGGGGAGATACGCAGTATTTT,CATSRARGDTQYF
-,-,TRBV29-1,TRBJ2-7,TGCAACGTTGACACGACAGGAACCTACGAGCAGTACTTC,CNVDTTGTYEQYF
-,TRBD1,TRBV11-2,TRBJ2-7,TGTGCCAGCAGCTCGACGACAGGGGCGGACTACGAGCAGTACTTC,CASSSTTGADYEQYF
-,-,TRBV11-2,TRBJ2-7,TGTGCCAGCAGCAATTCCTACGAGCAGTACTTC,CASSNSYEQYF
-,-,TRBV7-2,TRBJ2-3,TGTGCCAGCAGCTTAGCAGCGGGCCACACAGATACGCAGTATTTT,CASSLAAGHTDTQYF
few,-,TRBV7-9,TRBJ2-7,TGTGCCAGCAGCTACGCCTATGGGTACGAGCAGTACTTC,CASSYAYGYEQYF
-,-,TRBV27,TRBJ2-7,TGTGCCAGCAGTCCTCTTTTAGGTTTCCGCGAGCAGTACTTC,CASSPLLGFREQYF
-,TRBD1,TRBV5-1,TRBJ2-3,TGCGCCAGCAGCTTGGAACAGGGGGCGAAGTCAGATACGCAGTATTTT,CASSLEQGAKSDTQYF
-,TRBD2,TRBV4-1,TRBJ2-5,TGCGCCAGCAGGAGGGAGGGAACGGGGGAGCAGTACTTC,CASRREGTGEQYF
-,-,TRBV7-2,TRBJ1-3,TGTGCCAGCAGCCCGCGGGACACCCACTCTGGAAACACCATATATTTT,CASSPRDTHSGNTIYF
-,TRBD1,TRBV29-1,TRBJ2-7,TGCAGCGTTGAAAGACAGGGGCCCCACTACGAGCAGTACTTC,CSVERQGPHYEQYF
-,TRBD1,TRBV7-8,TRBJ1-5,TGTGCCAGCAGCGGACCCCCGGACAGGGAAGGGTATAGCAATCAGCCCCAGCATTTT,CASSGPPDREGYSNQPQHF
-,-,TRBV15,TRBJ2-2,TGTGCCACCAGCAATAAGGGCGCCGGGGAGCTGTTTTTT,CATSNKGAGELFF
-,TRBD2,TRBV7-2,TRBJ2-7,TGTGCCAGCAGCTTAGCGGGGGGGCTAGCGGGGATCGAGCAGTACTTC,CASSLAGGLAGIEQYF
-,TRBD2,TRBV29-1,TRBJ2-5,TGCAGCGTTGTCGGTCTAGCGGGGCTTCAAGAGACCCAGTACTTC,CSVVGLAGLQETQYF
-,TRBD2,TRBV7-6,TRBJ2-3,TGTGCCAGCAGCCCACTAGCGGAGAGGACAGATACGCAGTATTTT,CASSPLAERTDTQYF
-,TRBD1,TRBV7-9,TRBJ1-1,TGTGCCAGCAGCCCTATGGACCGGGACAGGGACACTGAAGCTTTCTTT,CASSPMDRDRDTEAFF
once,-,TRBV4-3,TRBJ2-7,TGCGCCAGCAGCCAAGATCGGGGGACGGTCTCCTACGAGCAGTACTTC,CASSQDRGTVSYEQYF
-,-,TRBV7-6,TRBJ2-5,TGTGCCAGCAGCTCTAGGTCATCAGCGACCCAGTACTTC,CASSSRSSATQYF
-,-,TRBV27,TRBJ1-5,TGTGCCAGCAGTTTATACGGGCCCCTCGCAGATCAGCCCCAGCATTTT,CASSLYGPLADQPQHF
once,-,TRBV9,TRBJ2-6,TGTGCCAGCAGCAACAGGGAGATGGATGGGGCCAACGTCCTGACTTTC,CASSNREMDGANVLTF
-,-,TRBV7-8,TRBJ2-7,TGTGCCAGCAGCCGGAGAGGCGACGAGCAGTACTTC,CASSRRGDEQYF
-,-,TRBV29-1,TRBJ2-7,TGCAGCGTTGAAGAACGAGTATACGAGCAGTACTTC,CSVEERVYEQYF
-,TRBD1,TRBV7-9,TRBJ1-5,TGTGCCAGCAGCCCGACAGGGAGCAATCAGCCCCAGCATTTT,CASSPTGSNQPQHF
-,-,TRBV2,TRBJ2-2,TGTGCCACCCCCATCAGGGGTCCGAACACCGGGGAGCTGTTTTTT,CATPIRGPNTGELFF
-,-,TRBV7-2,TRBJ1-1,TGTGCCAGCAGCTATGGGGCAGGTGAAGCTTTCTTT,CASSYGAGEAFF